The 21 T cell receptor beta chains given below trace back to one sample, sequenced in a study of blood T cell repertoires in COVID-19. Method: immunoSEQ multiplex PCR; TCRdb's copy keeps in-frame clones and lacks some. This table has about 130,000 clones, roughly 71% appearing once. Source material: peripheral blood. The receptors stem from a man older than 75 with acute or convalescent COVID-19.

This chain links TRBV18 with TRBJ2-5; TRBD1 agrees at 7 bases. V gave up 3 bases and J gave up 2 bases; unmatched junction bases: 6. CDR1 KGHSH and CDR2 LQKENI come from the germline V gene. CDR3 length equals 15 residues. The CDR3 nucleotides read TGTGCCAGCTCACCCTACCGACAGGGTCAAGAGACCCAGTACTTC. Amino acid sequence: CASSPYRQGQETQYF.

This clone came up many times. The chain combines TRBV7-2 with TRBJ1-1; possible D gene TRBD1, 6 bases. CDR3 length equals 15 residues. In germline, CDR1 is SGHTA, CDR2 FQGNSA. The V and J ends lost 6 bases and 3 bases respectively, with 17 bases between them. CDR3: CASRQDTGWDTEAFF. DNA of the CDR3: TGTGCCAGCAGGCAAGATACAGGGTGGGACACTGAAGCTTTCTTT.

The chain joins TRBV6-4 to TRBJ1-1; the D is unclear. The CDR3 has 13 amino acids. V lost 4 bases and J 1 base, leaving 7 bases between the germline ends. From germline, CDR1 is MRHNA and CDR2 SNTAGT. The CDR3 bases are TGTGCCAGCAGTGTTGAGGAGAACACTGAAGCTTTCTTT. This sequence encodes CASSVEENTEAFF.

J is TRBJ2-7 and V is TRBV6-2 or TRBV6-3; D gene uncertain. Deletions cut 5 bases from V and 5 bases from J, with 7 bases between. The germline V gene encodes CDR1 MNHEY and CDR2 SVGEGT. The CDR3 runs to 11 residues. CDR3 nucleotide sequence: TGTGCCAGCAGTCAGATTAACGAGCAGTACTTC. Residues: CASSQINEQYF.

The V call is TRBV7-2, the J call TRBJ2-5, with TRBD1 identical over 11 bases. Germline CDR1 reads SGHTA; CDR2 reads FQGNSA. After removal of 5 bases from V and 5 bases from J, the junction contained 4 bases not matched to a gene. The CDR3 contains 14 residues. DNA of the CDR3: TGTGCCAGCAGCCTTGGGACAGGGGGTGAGACCCAGTACTTC. This translates into CASSLGTGGETQYF.

This clone was seen a handful of times. The rearrangement links TRBV5-4 to TRBJ2-3; a weak D match, TRBD1 (6 bases). Germline values: CDR1 SGHNT, CDR2 YYREEE (reference sequence). Between the trimmed V and J ends, which lost 4 bases and 9 bases, there was a span of 18 bases. This CDR3 is 14 amino acids long. The chain's CDR3 is CASSIRDRTGTQYF. DNA of the CDR3: TGTGCCAGCAGCATTCGGGACCGCACAGGGACGCAGTATTTT. The entire variable domain, with the rest obtained from reference TRBV5-4 and TRBJ2-3, is as follows: ETGVTQSPTHLIKTRGQQVTLRCSSQSGHNTVSWYQQALGQGPQFIFQYYREEENGRGNFPPRFSGLQFPNYSSELNVNALELDDSALYLCASSIRDRTGTQYFGPGTRLTVL.

This clone showed up just once. The chain employs TRBV5-4 and TRBJ1-4; no reliable D call. The length of the CDR3 is 14 residues. Trimming stripped 5 bases from V and 5 bases from J, with 13 bases between. The germline V gene encodes CDR1 SGHNT and CDR2 YYREEE (reference sequence). The DNA for the CDR3 is TGTGCCAGCAGTTCCGGGATCCAGAATGAAAAACTGTTTTTT. It encodes CASSSGIQNEKLFF.

This clone was detected many times. The chain carries TRBV10-3 and TRBJ1-2; 7 bases match TRBD1. This CDR3 contains 13 residues. J lost 2 bases, V lost 6 bases, and 3 bases had no gene match. Germline CDR1 reads ENHRY; CDR2 reads SYGVKD. DNA for the CDR3: TGTGCCATCAGGGCAGGGGGAAACTATGGCTACACCTTC. Its protein is CAIRAGGNYGYTF.

V is TRBV11-1 and J is TRBJ2-7; D perhaps matches TRBD2 (6 bases). The CDR3 runs to 14 residues. V dropped 5 bases and J dropped 3 bases, with 14 bases sitting between them. The germline gives CDR1 SGHAT, CDR2 FQDESV (reference sequence). CDR3 nucleotide sequence: TGTGCCAGCAGCGCCCGTGGGGGGTACTACGAGCAGTACTTC. This codes for CASSARGGYYEQYF.

This chain uses TRBV6-2 or TRBV6-3 with TRBJ1-1; D remains ambiguous. V lost 2 bases, J lost 6 bases, and 4 bases lay in between. This CDR3 has 11 amino acids. Germline values: CDR1 MNHEY, CDR2 SVGEGT. Written as DNA, the CDR3 is TGTGCCAGCAGTTACAGCTCTGAAGCTTTCTTT. Translated, it gives CASSYSSEAFF.

The V and J genes are TRBV6-5 and TRBJ2-1; D unclear. Germline CDR1 MNHEY, CDR2 SVGAGI. The CDR3 is 15 residues long. The ends were cut back, 0 bases at V and 0 bases at J, with 6 bases in the middle. In nucleotides, the CDR3 is TGTGCCAGCAGTTACTCGCCGAGCTCCTACAATGAGCAGTTCTTC. Protein sequence: CASSYSPSSYNEQFF.

This clone was recorded many times. The chain recombines TRBV11-2 with TRBJ1-1, with 9 bases identical to TRBD1. The CDR3 length is 15 residues. J gave up 5 bases and V 5 bases, and 9 bases lay outside the gene matches. Germline assignment: CDR1 SGHAT and CDR2 FQNNGV. CDR3 loop: CASSHNRGRGTEAFF. The CDR3 coding sequence is TGTGCCAGCAGCCACAACAGGGGGCGCGGTACTGAAGCTTTCTTT.

This clone appeared once. The chain links TRBV3-1 (or the pseudogene TRBV3-2) to TRBJ2-5; D may be TRBD1 (5 bases). CDR1 LGHDT and CDR2 YNNKEL come from the germline V gene (reference sequence). The CDR3 has 12 residues. V was clipped by 9 bases and J by 0 bases, with 8 bases between them. DNA of the CDR3: TGTGCCAGTCAGGGCTACCAAGAGACCCAGTACTTC. Translated: CASQGYQETQYF.

The chain uses TRBV5-8 and TRBJ2-3, with 12 bases fitting TRBD2. Trimming took 4 bases from V and 9 from J; bases not matched to a gene: 9. CDR3 length: 15 amino acids. The germline CDR1 and CDR2 sequences are SGHTS and YDEGEE. The CDR3 DNA sequence: TGTGCCAGCAGCCATCTAGCGGGGGGGCGGGACACGCAGTATTTT. The encoded protein is CASSHLAGGRDTQYF.

V gene TRBV7-2 combines with J gene TRBJ2-7, with a weak D call TRBD1 (6 bases). Germline-derived CDR1 and CDR2 are SGHTA and FQGNSA. Between the trimmed V and J ends, which lost 2 bases and 2 bases, there was a span of 13 bases. There are 15 residues in the CDR3. The CDR3 nucleotides are TGTGCCAGCAGCTTACAAGGACAGCCAACCTACGAGCAGTACTTC. Translation: CASSLQGQPTYEQYF.

This chain's CDR3 is CASSSGTSGGITGELFF. The DNA for the CDR3 is TGCGCCAGCAGCTCCGGGACTAGCGGGGGAATCACCGGGGAGCTGTTTTTT. The rearrangement links TRBV5-1 to TRBJ2-2; 14 bases align to TRBD2. Germline V gives CDR1 SGHRS, CDR2 YFSETQ. V lost 3 bases and J lost 4; bases outside the gene matches: 5. The CDR3 extends over 17 amino acids.

The chain joins TRBV2 to TRBJ1-5; 8 bases are a match to TRBD1. CDR1 and CDR2 (germline): SNHLY, FYNNEI. Trimming took 5 bases from V and 1 from J; bases not matched to a gene: 7. The CDR3 loop spans 16 amino acids. CDR3 amino acids: CASSLQGAGSNQPQHF. The CDR3, as DNA: TGTGCCAGCAGTCTTCAGGGGGCGGGCAGCAATCAGCCCCAGCATTTT.

A few counts support this clone. The J gene is TRBJ1-6, the V gene TRBV27; 9 nucleotides align to TRBD1. From germline, CDR1 is MNHEY and CDR2 SMNVEV (reference sequence). The CDR3 runs 15 residues. V was pared by 9 bases and J by 8 bases, with 11 bases of the junction left unmatched. CDR3 residues: CASGQGHVRDSPLHF. The CDR3 coding sequence is TGTGCCAGTGGACAGGGGCACGTACGGGATTCACCCCTCCACTTT.

This clone occurred a few times. The gene calls are TRBV28 and TRBJ2-7; TRBD1 matches 12 bases. V lost 6 bases, J lost 7 bases, and 10 bases stayed unmatched. The CDR3 is 15 residues long. CDR1 is MDHEN and CDR2 is SYDVKM in the germline V gene. CDR3: CASRPRDRGRKEQYF. In DNA, the CDR3 is TGTGCCAGCAGACCAAGGGACAGGGGGCGAAAGGAGCAGTACTTC.

The chain is built from TRBV5-6 and TRBJ2-7, with a weak D call TRBD1 (6 bases). The V end was cut by 2 bases, the J end by 0 bases, with 12 bases between. CDR3 length: 15 amino acids. Germline CDR1 SGHDT, CDR2 YYEEEE. In DNA, the CDR3 is TGTGCCAGCAGCTTACAGGGCCGATACTCCTACGAGCAGTACTTC. Its translation is CASSLQGRYSYEQYF.

CDR3 residues: CASGAHTGGAEQYF. Written as DNA, the CDR3 is TGCGCCAGCGGAGCACACACAGGGGGCGCCGAGCAGTACTTC. This chain joins TRBV5-1 and TRBJ2-7; 9 nucleotides line up with TRBD1. CDR1 and CDR2 from the germline V gene are SGHRS and YFSETQ. CDR3 length equals 14 residues. After removal of 7 bases from V and 6 bases from J, the junction contained 11 bases not matched to a gene.